Listed below are T cell receptor beta chains from one sample, sequenced in a study of CD8 T cells in Susac syndrome. TCRdb called the immunoSEQ multiplex PCR reads again in MiXCR, with one record for every CDR3 protein. There are under 250,000 distinct CDR3 sequences in the sample; 94% occur only once, and about 0.14% lies in the top ten. The source material was CD4+ T cells from PBMCs. All receptors derive from a human donor with Susac syndrome. CDR3s include the opening cysteine and the closing phenylalanine or tryptophan. The D gene is left open where the match is weak. Size is omitted from some rows. Given values are once, few, many or a class for expanded clones.

>TRBV15|.|TRBJ2-1|.
TGTGCCACCAGCAGAACGGGGCTGGAGGGTAATGAGCAGTTCTTC
CATSRTGLEGNEQFF
>TRBV29-1|TRBD2|TRBJ2-1|.
TGCAGCGCCCTAGCGGGGGTTTCCTACAATGAGCAGTTCTTC
CSALAGVSYNEQFF
>TRBV20-1|TRBD1|TRBJ1-1|.
TGCAGTGCTAGAGGCCCCGTGAGACAGGGGGGAGGGAACACTGAAGCTTTCTTT
CSARGPVRQGGGNTEAFF
>TRBV5-1|.|TRBJ2-2|.
TGCGCCAGCAGCCGCGGATTCAGGGGGGCACCCGGGGAGCTGTTTTTT
CASSRGFRGAPGELFF
>TRBV7-2|TRBD1|TRBJ2-1|.
TGTGCCAGCGCCATACAAGGGGGGACAGGGATGAATGAGCAGTTCTTC
CASAIQGGTGMNEQFF
>TRBV5-1|.|TRBJ1-1|few
TGCGCCAGCAGCTTGGTACAGGAGGCCACTGAAGCTTTCTTT
CASSLVQEATEAFF
>TRBV6-5|.|TRBJ2-7|.
TGTGCCAGCACCAACGACAGGAACTACGAGCAGTACTTC
CASTNDRNYEQYF
>TRBV30|TRBD1|TRBJ1-5|.
TGTGCCTGGGGCCCAGGGGGGGATCAGCCCCAGCATTTT
CAWGPGGDQPQHF
>TRBV7-3|TRBD2|TRBJ2-1|.
TGTGCCAGCGGGACAGTTACTAGCGGGGGGCCGTACAATGAGCAGTTCTTC
CASGTVTSGGPYNEQFF
>TRBV20-1|TRBD1|TRBJ1-2|.
TGCAGTGCTAGAGTTACAGGGGGGAGGGTTCCCTTC
CSARVTGGRVPF
>TRBV5-6|TRBD1|TRBJ2-7|.
TGTGCCAGCAGCATCCGGGGACAGGGTAGCGACGAGCAGTACTTC
CASSIRGQGSDEQYF
>TRBV29-1|TRBD1|TRBJ2-5|.
TGCAGCGTACAGGGGGCAGAAGAGACCCAGTACTTC
CSVQGAEETQYF
>TRBV5-1|.|TRBJ2-5|.
TGCGCCAGCAGCCCCCTCCCGGGACAACGAGAGACCCAGTACTTC
CASSPLPGQRETQYF
>TRBV5-1|TRBD2|TRBJ2-5|.
TGCGCCAGCAGCAGCCAGACTACGGGGGGAGAGACCCAGTACTTC
CASSSQTTGGETQYF
>TRBV19|.|TRBJ1-6|.
TGTGCCAGTAGTATAGATGGGGCTGCGGGGTCACCCCTCCACTTT
CASSIDGAAGSPLHF
>TRBV18|TRBD1|TRBJ2-1|.
TGTGCCAGCTCACCACAGACAGGGAACTACAATGAGCAGTTCTTC
CASSPQTGNYNEQFF
>TRBV14|.|TRBJ1-1|.
TGTGCCAGCAGCCAAGAGTCCCAGTACCATCGAGCTTTCTTT
CASSQESQYHRAFF
>TRBV9|.|TRBJ2-1|.
TGTGCCAGCAGCGGTACTAGCGCCAGGGGCAATGAGCAGTTCTTC
CASSGTSARGNEQFF
>TRBV6-2/TRBV6-3|TRBD1|TRBJ2-7|.
TGTGCCAGCATCCGGACAGGGGCCTACGAGCAGTACTTC
CASIRTGAYEQYF
>TRBV28|TRBD1|TRBJ2-5|.
TGTGCCAGCAGTCGTAGGGGGCTACGGCAGGCCCAGTACTTC
CASSRRGLRQAQYF
>TRBV6-2/TRBV6-3|.|TRBJ1-1|.
TGTGCCAGCAGTTACACCAGGGGCCGAACGAGGACTGAAGCTTTCTTT
CASSYTRGRTRTEAFF
>TRBV12-3/TRBV12-4|.|TRBJ1-4|.
TGTGCCAGCAGCCGACGGTCTGGGGCTAATGAAAAACTGTTTTTT
CASSRRSGANEKLFF
>TRBV5-1|TRBD1|TRBJ1-1|.
TGCGCCAGCAGCGGCCAGGGGGGCCTGAACACTGAAGCTTTCTTT
CASSGQGGLNTEAFF
>TRBV10-3|.|TRBJ1-1|.
TGTGCCATCAGTGAGTCGAAGACAGTAGCTTTCTTT
CAISESKTVAFF
>TRBV7-2|TRBD1|TRBJ1-1|.
TGTGCCGGACGGGACAGGGGGAACACTGAAGCTTTCTTT
CAGRDRGNTEAFF
>TRBV20-1|.|TRBJ1-1|.
TGCAGTGCTTACCCGGAATGGGAAGCTTTCTTT
CSAYPEWEAFF
>TRBV21-1|.|TRBJ1-6|.
TGTGCCAGCAGCAACCAGAACTATAATTCACCCCTCCACTTT
CASSNQNYNSPLHF
>TRBV6-6|.|TRBJ1-1|.
TGTGCCAGCAGACACTCGGGGGGAAACACTGAAGCTTTCTTT
CASRHSGGNTEAFF
>TRBV7-2|.|TRBJ2-1|.
TGTGCCAGCAGCTTAGACGGGGCCTCGCACAATGAGCAGTTCTTC
CASSLDGASHNEQFF
>TRBV20-1|.|TRBJ2-1|once
TGCAGTGCCCTTACCGGGACCCGCGCCTACAATGAGCAGTTCTTC
CSALTGTRAYNEQFF
>TRBV27|TRBD1|TRBJ2-7|.
TGTGCCAGCAGTTCACCGGGACAGGGAGCTGGTGAGCAGTACTTC
CASSSPGQGAGEQYF
>TRBV24-1|TRBD1|TRBJ2-3|.
TGTGCCACCAGTGACACCAGGGGGCCGCCAGATACGCAGTATTTT
CATSDTRGPPDTQYF
>TRBV20-1|TRBD1|TRBJ2-7|.
TGCAGTGCTAGGGGCAGGGGGCCCGGCTACGAGCAGTACTTC
CSARGRGPGYEQYF
>TRBV7-9|.|TRBJ2-2|.
TGTGCCAGCAGCTTAATGGGGGCGCACACCGGGGAGCTGTTTTTT
CASSLMGAHTGELFF
>TRBV5-4|.|TRBJ2-3|.
TGTGCCAGCAGCTTGGTGGGGCAGGGCCCAGATACGCAGTATTTT
CASSLVGQGPDTQYF
>TRBV6-1|.|TRBJ2-5|few
TGTGCCAGCAGTTTGCTGGGGCGAGAGACCCAGTACTTC
CASSLLGRETQYF
>TRBV6-5|.|TRBJ1-4|.
TGTGCCAGCAGTTACTCGGCCGGGATAGAAAAACTGTTTTTT
CASSYSAGIEKLFF
>TRBV12-3/TRBV12-4|TRBD1|TRBJ1-4|once
TGTGCCAGCAGTTACACGATCGGGACAGGGGAGGAAAAACTGTTTTTT
CASSYTIGTGEEKLFF
>TRBV20-1|TRBD1|TRBJ2-7|.
TGCAGTGCCGAGCCGGGACAGGGGATCTACGAGCAGTACTTC
CSAEPGQGIYEQYF